This T cell receptor beta chain was identified during a study of tumor and adjacent non-tumor tissue in lung cancer (dated by TCRdb to 2016 to 2019). Background for the entire study: Patients with adenocarcinoma (12), squamous cell carcinoma (2) and small cell lung cancer (1) were included in the cohort. Ages among the 15 or so patients ranged from about 30 to 85 years, there were roughly ten men and 5 women, and disease was at TNM stage I to III. Sequencing generated a total of 120 million or so productive TCRbeta reads, averaging about 4.2 million reads per sample. The study compared bulk TCRbeta repertoires from lung tumor tissue and matched distant non-tumor lung tissue of more than 12 lung cancer patients. More than 25 paired specimens, one tumor and one normal lung sample per patient, were profiled by TCRbeta CDR3 sequencing. Paper-wide results and their limitations: Significantly higher TCR diversity was found in younger patients, and higher tumor TCR diversity was associated with shorter overall and disease-free survival. The cohort had only approximately 15 patients, and the authors noted that larger samples and more detailed clinical data are needed. Significantly higher TCR diversity (inverse Simpson) was observed in tumor tissue than in normal lung tissue (around 450 vs 160, P = 0.0075, Mann-Whitney U test). Peripheral blood was not sequenced, so blood TCRbeta repertoires were not examined in the lung cancer patients of the study. Neither the sequencing platform nor unique molecular identifiers are mentioned in the methods. In normal lung, the top 100 clones accounted for a significantly larger cumulative share of the repertoire than in tumor tissue.

The method behind the library was multiplex PCR. Sequencer: Illumina HiSeq 2500. TCRbeta libraries were built by three rounds of nested PCR using primers (Table S4), following protocols modified from ARM-PCR. Before sequencing, PCR products in the 200-500 bp range were cut out of the gel and cleaned up using the QIAquick gel extraction kit. In the paper's pipeline: Reads were cleaned using Trimmomatic, were merged into complete CDR3 sequences using FLASH, and were assigned to V(D)J germline segments using MiTCR. VDJtools was used to compute clonal diversity as the inverse Simpson's index. In-frame sequences lacking a premature stop codon were counted as productive reads. Using fastp at Q25 and MiXCR, TCRdb reprocessed the public reads and kept productive beta chains. Each CDR3 protein appears once, grouped with its most common genes and DNA. In this record, the V and J calls reflect TCRdb's handling and not the investigators' own analysis. The sample contains 55,000 to 65,000 distinct CDR3 sequences, roughly 57% of them found a single time. The top ten clonotypes cover about 32% of the sample.

RNA was isolated from bulk unsorted tissue, and RNA quality was assessed with a NanoDrop ND-1000 and an Agilent 2100. For the normal lung samples, distant non-tumor tissue was collected more than 3 cm away from the tumor edge. Newly diagnosed lung cancer patients without prior chemotherapy who had been admitted for thoracic surgery in China between August and November 2014 were enrolled as donors. Anyone who had undergone radiotherapy or chemotherapy before, or who had another cancer at the same time, was left out of the study. Pieces of surgical tissue measuring roughly 1-2 cm3 were kept in RNAlater solution and stored at -80 degrees C until use. This clonotype was picked up many times. No cognate antigen has been identified for it. No qualities accompany the bases; no much larger clone lies one base away. The TCR comes from a man aged 65 to 79 with non-small cell lung cancer. Sequencing used distant non-tumor lung tissue.

The CDR3 loop reads CASSEGGGSTDTQYF. The nucleotide sequence is TGTGCCAGCAGCGAGGGGGGGGGGAGCACAGATACGCAGTATTTT. This receptor chain uses TRBV4-2 and TRBJ2-3, and TRBD2 may be the D gene, going by 7 matching bases. Relative to germline, V is 5 bases shorter and J is 0 bases shorter, with 12 bases between their ends. The CDR3 sequence holds 15 residues, the cysteine and phenylalanine included. Here the CDR3 DNA is all that survives: 45 bases in frame from base 1. For CDR1 and CDR2, the germline V gene lists LGHNA and YNFKEQ.